The entry below gives a single T cell receptor (beta chain) sequence along with its context. Per the authors' pipeline: Estimation of nucleated cell counts relied on the amplification of reference gene primers. Measured with immunoSEQ multiplex PCR; TCRdb has only the in-frame clones, and not every one. V and J calls and clone size come straight from that table; D and trimming were deduced from the DNA. The sample gives 100,000 or so clones, just over 90% of which show up once; 3.5% to 4% is in the top ten. The sample comes from a study of blood T cell repertoires in COVID-19. V dropped 0 bases and J dropped 4; count of bases not matched to a gene: 14. The CDR3 is made up of 19 amino acids. CDR1 and CDR2 (germline): MGHRA, YSYEKL.

Material: peripheral blood. The sequence was obtained from a woman between 50 and 59 years old in a cohort sampled during active COVID-19. The chain carries TRBV4-1 and TRBJ1-2; TRBD1 matches 10 bases. As DNA, the CDR3 is TGCGCCAGCAGCCAAGATAGTTTGGATGGAGACAGGGGGCCCTATGGCTACACCTTC. It is translated as CASSQDSLDGDRGPYGYTF.